This passage covers 22 T cell receptor beta chains from one sample sequenced in a study of cytomegalovirus exposure and HLA in healthy donors. Profiled with immunoSEQ multiplex PCR; TCRdb holds only in-frame clones, not every one. Of fewer than 200,000 clones in the sample, around nine tenths were seen once. Material for sequencing was PBMCs. These receptors originate from a man aged 18 to 30 in good health and CMV-seropositive.

The V call is TRBV19, the J call TRBJ1-2; 9 bases map to TRBD1. Trimming removed 5 bases from V and 8 bases from J; junction bases left unmatched: 9. Germline assignment: CDR1 LNHDA and CDR2 SQIVND (reference sequence). The CDR3 spans 14 residues. CDR3: CASSAGQGIRGYTF. For the CDR3, the DNA is TGTGCCAGTAGTGCCGGACAGGGGATTCGCGGCTACACCTTC.

The chain joins TRBV2 to TRBJ2-5; D is perhaps TRBD2 (5 bases). CDR3 length: 13 residues. Germline CDR1 and CDR2: SNHLY and FYNNEI. Trimming removed 6 bases at V and 5 bases at J, with 13 bases between. In DNA, the CDR3 is TGTGCCAGCAGCCCTTCGGAGGCGGAGACCCAGTACTTC. Its translation is CASSPSEAETQYF.

The CDR3 nucleotides read TGTGCCAGCAGCGTAGGCACAGGGTCCCCTTCCTACGAGCAGTACTTC. Translation gives CASSVGTGSPSYEQYF. The chain is built from TRBV9 and TRBJ2-7, with a weak D call TRBD1 (6 bases). This CDR3 region has 16 residues. The V gene lost 0 bases and the J gene lost 1 base, with 14 bases spanning the gap. Germline V gene sequence: CDR1 SGDLS, CDR2 YYNGEE.

On this clone: The identical CDR3 is also encoded by other nucleotide sequences in the sample. J is TRBJ1-2 and V is TRBV14; 9 bases align to TRBD1. The germline V gene encodes CDR1 SGHDN and CDR2 FVKESK. This CDR3 is built from 13 residues. The junction had 5 bases not matched to a gene; V was cut back by 4 bases and J by 8 bases. The CDR3 DNA sequence: TGTGCCAGCAGCCCGAGGACAGGGGACGGCTACACCTTC. Its protein product is CASSPRTGDGYTF.

In its sample, this clone was seen once. The chain recombines TRBV6-1 with TRBJ2-7; D is unresolved. This CDR3 is built from 12 residues. Deletions cut 6 bases from V and 4 bases from J, with 10 bases between. CDR1 is MNHNS, CDR2 SASEGT, per germline. The CDR3 region has the DNA TGTGCCAGCAGCTTCCCTCGTTACGAGCAGTACTTC. This encodes CASSFPRYEQYF.

DNA for the CDR3: TGTGCCAGCTCACCGTCTTACCGGGACAGGGGTCGAACCGGGGAGCTGTTTTTT. Encoded protein: CASSPSYRDRGRTGELFF. This sequence joins TRBV18 and TRBJ2-2; 10 positions agree with TRBD1. V trimming: 3 bases; J trimming: 5 bases; junction bases outside the gene matches: 12. This CDR3 comprises 18 residues. Germline lookup yields CDR1 KGHSH and CDR2 LQKENI.

J is TRBJ2-7 and V is TRBV9, with D maybe TRBD1 (6 bases). CDR1 SGDLS and CDR2 YYNGEE come from the germline V gene. CDR3 length: 15 amino acids. Between the trimmed V and J ends, which lost 0 bases and 0 bases, there was a span of 10 bases. In DNA form, the CDR3 reads TGTGCCAGCAGCGTAGAGGCAGGGGACTCCTACGAGCAGTACTTC. This gives the protein CASSVEAGDSYEQYF.

The chain has TRBV29-1 and TRBJ1-1; D is ambiguous. The CDR3 is made up of 13 amino acids. The germline V and J ends were trimmed by 5 bases and 1 base, with 11 bases remaining between them. CDR1 SQVTM and CDR2 ANQGSEA come from the germline V gene. The chain's CDR3 is CSVPDWRNTEAFF. The CDR3 nucleotides are TGCAGCGTTCCGGACTGGAGGAACACTGAAGCTTTCTTT.

The chain is built from TRBV9 and TRBJ2-5; D gene ambiguous. Germline V CDR1 and CDR2: SGDLS, YYNGEE. Trimming cost V 4 bases and J 5 bases, with 15 bases left between them. This CDR3 is built from 14 residues. CDR3 region: CASSHGAAGETQYF. CDR3 DNA: TGTGCCAGCAGCCATGGAGCTGCTGGGGAGACCCAGTACTTC.

The chain combines TRBV18 with TRBJ2-3; a possible D gene is TRBD2 (6 bases). CDR1 is KGHSH, CDR2 LQKENI, per germline. The germline V and J ends were trimmed by 5 bases and 2 bases, with 11 bases remaining between them. CDR3 length equals 14 residues. The CDR3: CASSLAGFTDTQYF. Here the CDR3 DNA reads TGTGCCAGCTCATTGGCGGGGTTCACAGATACGCAGTATTTT.

The V and J genes are TRBV7-3 and TRBJ2-7, with D unclear. The CDR3 loop spans 16 amino acids. The V gene's germline CDR1 is SGHTA and CDR2 FQGTGA. Trimming took off 3 bases at V and 9 bases at J, with 24 bases between the two ends. CDR3 sequence (DNA): TGTGCCAGCAGCTTCTACCCCGAGGCGGCCAATCCGGGGCAGTACTTC. Translated, it gives CASSFYPEAANPGQYF.

The chain employs TRBV19 and TRBJ2-2, with D possibly matching TRBD1 (6 bases). The CDR3 runs 14 residues. Trimming shortened V by 6 bases and J by 1 base, and 9 bases separated the two germline ends. CDR1 and CDR2 from the germline V gene are LNHDA and SQIVND (reference sequence). The CDR3 spells CASRPTGNTGELFF. The CDR3 nucleotides read TGTGCCAGTAGGCCGACAGGGAACACCGGGGAGCTGTTTTTT.

The V gene is TRBV6-5, the J gene TRBJ2-2, with 8 bases lining up with TRBD1. CDR3 length: 16 residues. Germline V lookup: CDR1 MNHEY, CDR2 SVGAGI. V was clipped by 4 bases and J by 1 base; unmatched bases: 5. In nucleotides, the CDR3 is TGTGCCAGCAGTTCGATTGACAGGGGGAACACCGGGGAGCTGTTTTTT. Translation: CASSSIDRGNTGELFF.

The J gene is TRBJ2-3, the V gene TRBV29-1; 7 bases match TRBD1. Losses at the gene ends were 5 bases for V and 2 bases for J; bases not matched to a gene: 4. Germline-derived CDR1 and CDR2 are SQVTM and ANQGSEA. The CDR3 covers 13 residues. CDR3 sequence (DNA): TGCAGCGTTCGACAGGGTCTCACAGATACGCAGTATTTT. It is translated as CSVRQGLTDTQYF.

The V and J genes are TRBV14 and TRBJ2-7; tentatively, D is TRBD2 (6 bases). The V end lost 1 base, the J end lost 4 bases, and 14 bases lay between the germline ends. This CDR3 is 15 amino acids long. Germline V gene lookup returns CDR1 SGHDN and CDR2 FVKESK. CDR3 amino acids: CASSQVQGGKYEQYF. CDR3 in DNA: TGTGCCAGCAGCCAAGTTCAGGGAGGAAAATACGAGCAGTACTTC. Based on the CDR3 plus reference TRBV14 and TRBJ2-7, the full variable domain is EAGVTQFPSHSVIEKGQTVTLRCDPISGHDNLYWYRRVMGKEIKFLLHFVKESKQDESGMPNNRFLAERTGGTYSTLKVQPAELEDSGVYFCASSQVQGGKYEQYFGPGTRLTVT.

The chain combines TRBV7-2 with TRBJ2-2, with 7 nucleotides matching TRBD2. J gave up 3 bases and V 6 bases, and 4 bases lay outside the gene matches. Germline V gene lookup returns CDR1 SGHTA and CDR2 FQGNSA. The CDR3 contains 14 residues. CDR3 sequence reads: CASSWTSHTGELFF. The CDR3 DNA reads TGTGCCAGCAGTTGGACTAGTCACACCGGGGAGCTGTTTTTT.

The CDR3 spells CASTSGTGGDEQYF. Here the CDR3 DNA reads TGTGCCAGCACCTCCGGGACAGGGGGCGACGAGCAGTACTTC. This chain connects TRBV18 to TRBJ2-7; 12 bases align to TRBD1. From germline, CDR1 is KGHSH and CDR2 LQKENI. The CDR3 is 14 amino acids. The trim removed 8 bases at V and 5 bases at J, leaving 7 bases unmatched.

The chain joins TRBV2 to TRBJ1-2; D uncertain. The CDR3 runs to 13 residues. V was cut by 7 bases and J by 6 bases, with 15 bases left in between. CDR1 SNHLY and CDR2 FYNNEI come from the germline V gene. This chain's CDR3 is CASISLAYNGYTF. In DNA, the CDR3 is TGTGCCAGCATTTCGTTAGCTTATAATGGCTACACCTTC.

The J gene is TRBJ2-7, the V gene TRBV20-1; a weak D match, TRBD2 (6 bases). Germline values: CDR1 DFQATT, CDR2 SNEGSKA (reference sequence). The CDR3 has 11 amino acids. V dropped 3 bases and J dropped 5 bases, with 8 bases sitting between them. The CDR3 DNA reads TGCAGTGCTAGTTTAGCGGACGAGCAGTACTTC. Residues: CSASLADEQYF.

This rearrangement joins TRBV4-1 to TRBJ2-5; 11 bases fit TRBD2. The CDR3 consists of 15 residues. From germline, CDR1 is MGHRA and CDR2 YSYEKL. The V segment lost 4 bases and the J segment 4 bases; nucleotides outside the gene matches: 5. The CDR3 DNA follows: TGCGCCAGCAGCCCGACTAGCGGGGAGGCAGAGACCCAGTACTTC. It codes for CASSPTSGEAETQYF.

The chain uses TRBV4-3 and TRBJ2-1; no clear D gene. This CDR3 comprises 15 residues. CDR1 and CDR2 from the germline V gene are LGHNA and YSLEER. Trimming took off 4 bases at V and 1 base at J, with 11 bases between the two ends. This chain's CDR3 is CASSPAAPSYNEQFF. In DNA form, the CDR3 reads TGCGCCAGCAGCCCTGCAGCGCCGTCCTACAATGAGCAGTTCTTC.

This clone came up once. The rearrangement joins TRBV6-1 to TRBJ1-2; tentative D call: TRBD1 (6 bases). V shed 5 bases and J shed 4 bases, with 14 bases lying between them. Per germline, CDR1 MNHNS and CDR2 SASEGT. The CDR3 covers 14 residues. CDR3 residues: CASSPGQPFYGYTF. DNA of the CDR3: TGTGCCAGCAGTCCCGGACAGCCCTTCTATGGCTACACCTTC.